Listed below are T cell receptor beta chains from one sample, sequenced in a study of cytomegalovirus exposure and HLA in healthy donors. Method: immunoSEQ multiplex PCR; TCRdb's copy keeps in-frame clones and lacks some. In the table there are approximately 150,000 clones, over 70% of which are singletons. Sequencing used PBMCs. Every receptor here comes from a man aged 25-40 years in good health and CMV-seronegative. Each CDR3 is given with its conserved first and last residue. The order of the fields is D gene, clone size, J gene, V gene, CDR3 DNA, CDR3 protein. D genes are given only for firm matches. Size is stated for part of the rows, as once, few or many counts, or as a class when the clone is expanded.

>TRBD1|-|TRBJ1-6|TRBV10-3
TGTGCCACTCTTGCCGGGACAGATAATTCACCCCTCCACTTT
CATLAGTDNSPLHF
>-|-|TRBJ1-2|TRBV7-9
TGTGCCAGCAGCTTAGTTAGGGTAGCGCTGATCTATGGCTACACCTTC
CASSLVRVALIYGYTF
>TRBD1|few|TRBJ2-7|TRBV9
TGTGCCAGCAGCGTGGCGACAGGGAGCTCCTACGAGCAGTACTTC
CASSVATGSSYEQYF
>-|-|TRBJ2-7|TRBV7-8
TGTGCCAGCAGCTTAGGGAATGGGGGGGCCCAGTACGAGCAGTACTTC
CASSLGNGGAQYEQYF
>-|-|TRBJ1-2|TRBV5-6
TGTGCCAGCAGCAAACGGGGGAGTGCCTATGGCTACACCTTC
CASSKRGSAYGYTF
>-|-|TRBJ1-2|TRBV7-8
TGTGTCAGCAGCCACGCCTTAGGGGGGGTCATAGATGGCTACACCTTC
CVSSHALGGVIDGYTF
>TRBD2|-|TRBJ2-2|TRBV6-1
TGTGCCAGCCTGAAGGGGCGGGAGAGGGAGCTGTTTTTT
CASLKGRERELFF
>-|few|TRBJ1-1|TRBV11-2
TGTGCCAGCAGCTTAGTAGCCGCGGGACTGAACACTGAAGCTTTCTTT
CASSLVAAGLNTEAFF
>-|-|TRBJ1-3|TRBV19
TGTGCCAGTAGCCGGGTGGCAAGCACTGGAAACACCATATATTTT
CASSRVASTGNTIYF
>-|-|TRBJ2-7|TRBV5-4
TGTGCCAGCAGCCCTGGCATTAAGGGGGACGAGCAGTACTTC
CASSPGIKGDEQYF
>TRBD1|-|TRBJ2-2|TRBV29-1
TGCAGCGTTGTGACAGGGACCGGGGAGCTGTTTTTT
CSVVTGTGELFF
>TRBD2|-|TRBJ2-3|TRBV7-6
TGTGCCAGCAGCCCACTTACTAGCGGGGGCACAGATACGCAGTATTTT
CASSPLTSGGTDTQYF
>-|-|TRBJ1-3|TRBV6-5
TGTGCCAGCAGTTACCGGAGACAGGTTGGAAACACCATATATTTT
CASSYRRQVGNTIYF
>TRBD1|-|TRBJ2-7|TRBV5-4
TGTGCCAGCAGCTTCGGGGACAGAGCCTACGAGCAGTACTTC
CASSFGDRAYEQYF
>TRBD1|-|TRBJ2-3|TRBV18
TGTGCCAGCAAGAGGACAGGCCCAGATACGCAGTATTTT
CASKRTGPDTQYF